This is a list of T cell receptor beta chains from one sample in a study of blood T cell repertoires in COVID-19. Sequencing was performed with immunoSEQ multiplex PCR; in TCRdb, only in-frame clones are kept and a portion is missing. The sample has about 12,000 clones; 88% are singletons. The sequenced sample consisted of peripheral blood. The source of these receptors is a human donor in a cohort sampled during active COVID-19. Each CDR3 is given with its conserved first and last residue. The D gene is left open where the match is weak. The listing skips clone size in some rows; elsewhere it reads once, few, many or a size class.

>TRBV3-1/TRBV3-2|TRBD2|TRBJ2-7|-
CASRNSGSSYEQYF
TGTGCCAGCAGAAATAGCGGGAGCTCCTACGAGCAGTACTTC
>TRBV2|-|TRBJ1-1|-
CASKQGNTEAFF
TGTGCCAGCAAACAGGGGAACACTGAAGCTTTCTTT
>TRBV11-2|TRBD2|TRBJ2-5|once
CASTTPWRGAETQYF
TGTGCCAGCACCACACCGTGGCGGGGGGCTGAGACCCAGTACTTC
>TRBV11-3|-|TRBJ2-4|-
CASSLVLGGIQYF
TGTGCCAGCAGCTTAGTTCTGGGAGGCATTCAGTACTTC
>TRBV2|TRBD1|TRBJ1-2|-
CASSLTGTDYGYTF
TGTGCCAGCAGCCTAACCGGGACAGATTATGGCTACACCTTC
>TRBV5-1|TRBD2|TRBJ2-5|-
CASSRGTAGGLWETQYF
TGCGCCAGCAGCCGGGGTACAGCGGGAGGGTTATGGGAGACCCAGTACTTC
>TRBV9|TRBD2|TRBJ2-1|-
CASSVGVGTRRIGNEQFF
TGTGCCAGCAGCGTAGGTGTCGGGACTAGAAGGATCGGCAATGAGCAGTTCTTC
>TRBV19|TRBD2|TRBJ2-5|-
CASSIGRGGETQYF
TGTGCCAGTAGTATCGGACGGGGAGGGGAGACCCAGTACTTC
>TRBV12-3/TRBV12-4|-|TRBJ2-3|-
CASLERGTDTQYF
TGTGCCAGCCTCGAGCGGGGCACAGATACGCAGTATTTT
>TRBV5-1|-|TRBJ1-4|-
CASSPGQGMWSGEKLFF
TGCGCCAGCAGCCCGGGCCAGGGCATGTGGTCGGGTGAAAAACTGTTTTTT
>TRBV27|-|TRBJ2-4|few
CASSSPTVGGRSSKNIQYF
TGTGCCAGCAGTTCCCCCACCGTAGGAGGGCGATCTTCCAAAAACATTCAGTACTTC
>TRBV27|TRBD1|TRBJ1-1|-
CASSLLVPGQGTLWEKNTEAFF
TGTGCCAGCAGTTTATTAGTACCGGGACAGGGTACTTTGTGGGAAAAGAACACTGAAGCTTTCTTT
>TRBV7-9|TRBD1|TRBJ1-4|-
CASSPGQGYEKLFF
TGTGCCAGCAGCCCCGGACAGGGTTATGAAAAACTGTTTTTT
>TRBV7-9|-|TRBJ1-1|-
CASSLLRGATEAFF
TGTGCCAGCAGCTTACTCAGGGGAGCCACTGAAGCTTTCTTT
>TRBV10-3|-|TRBJ1-4|once
CAISGGGRSNEKLFF
TGTGCCATCAGTGGAGGGGGACGGAGTAATGAAAAACTGTTTTTT
>TRBV6-1|-|TRBJ1-2|-
CASSETDYGYTF
TGTGCCAGCAGTGAAACAGACTATGGCTACACCTTC
>TRBV15|-|TRBJ1-2|-
CATSPQDVYGYTF
TGTGCCACCAGCCCGCAGGATGTCTATGGCTACACCTTC
>TRBV15|-|TRBJ1-3|once
CATSRGLGVIGNTIYF
TGTGCCACCAGCAGAGGCCTGGGAGTCATCGGAAACACCATATATTTT
>TRBV6-5|-|TRBJ1-2|-
CASIPTGTYGYTF
TGTGCCAGCATTCCGACAGGTACCTATGGCTACACCTTC
>TRBV7-2|-|TRBJ2-3|-
CASSVLDTQYF
TGTGCCAGCAGCGTACTAGATACGCAGTATTTT
>TRBV7-9|TRBD1|TRBJ1-3|-
CASSSGTERGNTIYF
TGTGCCAGCAGCTCGGGGACAGAACGGGGAAACACCATATATTTT
>TRBV5-6|TRBD1|TRBJ2-3|-
CASSSLSTGSTDTQYF
TGTGCCAGCAGCTCGCTTTCGACAGGGAGCACAGATACGCAGTATTTT
>TRBV5-1|TRBD2|TRBJ2-1|-
CASSLGLAGREQFF
TGCGCCAGCAGCTTAGGACTAGCGGGCCGTGAGCAGTTCTTC
>TRBV13|TRBD2|TRBJ2-7|-
CASSFDSGRAYEQYF
TGTGCCAGCAGCTTTGACAGCGGGAGGGCCTACGAGCAGTACTTC